This T cell receptor (beta chain) is drawn from a study of identical twins. Broader study findings: Low generation-probability sequences were in excess among twin-shared out-of-frame alpha sequences. It was out-of-frame TCR alpha sharing in monozygotic twins that models underestimated.

This clonotype has more than one count but fewer than ten. The antigen remains undetermined. Template switching supplied a universal primer site; unique molecular identifiers were carried on the cDNA. TCRdb re-called the 5' RACE reads with MiXCR, one entry per CDR3 protein. The sample records a few hundred thousand distinct CDR3 sequences, 15% being singletons. There are 14 residues in the CDR3. The V and J ends lost 1 base and 3 bases respectively, with 6 bases between them. Per the germline V gene, CDR1 is LGHDT and CDR2 is YNNKEL (reference sequence). The data also belong to a second study, concerning yellow fever vaccine responses in identical twins.

The chain is built from TRBV3-1 and TRBJ2-2; D gene unclear. The sequence derives from a woman younger than 35 in good health. The material sequenced was CD4+ T cells sorted from blood. In DNA, the CDR3 is TGTGCCAGCAGCCAAGCTATGTACACCGGGGAGCTGTTTTTT. It specifies CASSQAMYTGELFF.